This entry features one T cell receptor beta chain sequence. Its target is unknown. The sample originates from a study of tumor-infiltrating lymphocytes in primary liver carcinoma. Overall study context: Each sample had roughly 3.5 to 7.5 million productive TCRbeta reads regardless of tissue type.

Whole-study results and caveats: A significantly higher top-250-clone fraction was found in tumors than in blood (p = 0.039).

The investigators made TCR beta cDNA from roughly 460 ng total RNA, using a constant-region primer. For TCR beta, libraries were produced by three nested multiplex PCR rounds using slightly modified ARM-PCR. Amplification in the first two PCR rounds was performed using TRBV1-TRBV30 forward primers and a C-beta reverse primer for roughly 10 cycles each. Via MiXCR, TCRdb re-called the multiplex PCR reads, giving one row per CDR3 protein. The sample lists approximately 40,000 distinct CDR3 sequences, about 73% occurring once. Starting material for RNA and DNA co-extraction consisted of roughly 19-30 mg of unsorted bulk tissue. Five separate regions were sampled from each tumor. Histology found more than 80% viable tumor cells per sample. The ends were cut back, 3 bases at V and 12 bases at J, with 12 bases in the middle. Germline CDR1 and CDR2: SQVTM and ANQGSEA. The CDR3 loop spans 11 amino acids.

Sequencing input: liver tumor tissue from sampling region 2. Subset: tumor region T2, inferior pole. The chain combines TRBV29-1 with TRBJ1-3; D possibly corresponds to TRBD1 (5 bases). The TCR comes from a middle-aged man with primary liver carcinoma and hepatitis B virus infection. CDR3 region: CSVDRVDIIYF. The DNA of the CDR3 is TGCAGCGTTGACAGGGTAGACATCATATATTTT. Full variable domain (missing parts from reference TRBV29-1 and TRBJ1-3): SAVISQKPSRDICQRGTSLTIQCQVDSQVTMMFWYRQQPGQSLTLIATANQGSEATYESGFVIDKFPISRPNLTFSTLTVSNMSPEDSSIYLCSVDRVDIIYFGEGSWLTVV.